The rows below give T cell receptor beta chains drawn from one sample of a study of T-cell memory formation after mild COVID-19. Each CDR3 protein is one row after TCRdb ran MiXCR on the 5' RACE reads. The sample holds around 370,000 distinct CDR3 sequences; around 21% are singletons and the top ten take roughly an eighth. Sequenced material: PBMCs or a T cell subset sorted from them (not recorded which). The origin of the receptors is an adult woman who had mild COVID-19 (a few samples of this study predate the infection). Cell type and time point are not known. Each CDR3 is given with its conserved first and last residue. Fields, in order: clone size, V gene, D gene, J gene, CDR3 protein, CDR3 DNA. D genes are given only for firm matches. Rows may omit the clone size; those that give it use once, few, many or a size class.

>NA|TRBV11-3|NA|TRBJ2-1
CASGAPGNEQFF
TGTGCCAGCGGAGCTCCTGGCAATGAGCAGTTCTTC
>NA|TRBV19|NA|TRBJ2-4
CASSIQGSRENIQYF
TGTGCCAGTAGTATTCAGGGCTCCCGGGAGAACATTCAGTACTTC
>NA|TRBV12-3/TRBV12-4|NA|TRBJ2-1
CASSRLGIEQFF
TGTGCCAGCAGCCGCCTAGGGATTGAGCAGTTCTTC
>NA|TRBV12-3/TRBV12-4|NA|TRBJ1-1
CASAERGGTEAFF
TGTGCCAGCGCAGAGCGTGGGGGCACTGAAGCTTTCTTT
>NA|TRBV6-4|NA|TRBJ2-3
CASSDPRVRAYTDTQYF
TGTGCCAGCAGTGACCCCCGCGTACGGGCTTACACAGATACGCAGTATTTT
>few|TRBV15|NA|TRBJ2-2
CATSGTPSAGELFF
TGTGCCACCTCCGGGACTCCAAGCGCCGGGGAGCTGTTTTTT
>few|TRBV9|TRBD1|TRBJ1-2
CASSATEPGQTIYGYTF
TGTGCCAGCAGCGCAACCGAACCGGGACAGACTATCTATGGCTACACCTTC
>once|TRBV14|NA|TRBJ2-5
CASSLGLYEYQETQYF
TGTGCCAGCAGCCTAGGACTCTATGAGTACCAAGAGACCCAGTACTTC
>NA|TRBV7-3|NA|TRBJ2-2
CASSLTGWTGELFF
TGTGCCAGCAGCTTAACAGGGTGGACCGGGGAGCTGTTTTTT
>many|TRBV7-2|NA|TRBJ1-1
CASSLYTNTEAFF
TGTGCCAGCAGCTTATACACGAACACTGAAGCTTTCTTT
>NA|TRBV4-2|NA|TRBJ1-1
CASSQTRGRDTEAFF
TGTGCCAGCAGCCAAACTAGGGGTCGGGACACTGAAGCTTTCTTT
>NA|TRBV5-1|NA|TRBJ2-7
CASSLEWGYEQYF
TGCGCCAGCAGCTTGGAGTGGGGATACGAGCAGTACTTC
>NA|TRBV7-9|NA|TRBJ1-1
CASSSPLRGMNTEAFF
TGTGCCAGCAGCTCCCCCCTTCGGGGCATGAACACTGAAGCTTTCTTT
>NA|TRBV28|TRBD2|TRBJ2-7
CASSPSGEPYEQYF
TGTGCCAGCAGCCCTAGCGGCGAGCCCTACGAGCAGTACTTC
>NA|TRBV7-2|TRBD1|TRBJ2-5
CASSSTGGLQTQYF
TGTGCCAGCAGCTCTACAGGGGGCTTGCAGACCCAGTACTTC
>NA|TRBV9|NA|TRBJ1-6
CASSVEAGRYNSPLHF
TGTGCCAGCAGCGTAGAAGCGGGCCGCTATAATTCACCCCTCCACTTT
>many|TRBV5-1|NA|TRBJ2-5
CASSLTTGSQETQYF
TGCGCCAGCAGCTTGACGACAGGTTCACAAGAGACCCAGTACTTC
>NA|TRBV5-5|NA|TRBJ2-5
CASSPPMTQYF
TGTGCCAGCAGCCCACCAATGACCCAGTACTTC
>NA|TRBV29-1|NA|TRBJ1-1
CSVVGGMNTEAFF
TGCAGCGTTGTGGGCGGAATGAACACTGAAGCTTTCTTT
>few|TRBV20-1|NA|TRBJ1-2
CSGTQRSYGYTF
TGCAGCGGGACGCAGCGAAGCTATGGCTACACCTTC
>NA|TRBV11-2|TRBD1|TRBJ2-7
CASSFEGRDRFDEQYF
TGTGCCAGCAGCTTCGAGGGCCGGGACAGGTTTGACGAGCAGTACTTC
>few|TRBV6-5|TRBD1|TRBJ2-3
CASHPGGRATDTQYF
TGTGCCAGCCATCCAGGGGGTCGGGCCACAGATACGCAGTATTTT
>few|TRBV4-3|NA|TRBJ1-5
CASSHDQGIQPQHF
TGCGCCAGCAGCCATGATCAGGGGATTCAGCCCCAGCATTTT
>NA|TRBV5-1|NA|TRBJ2-5
CASSPRGSGETQYF
TGCGCCAGCAGCCCGAGGGGCTCCGGGGAGACCCAGTACTTC
>NA|TRBV20-1|NA|TRBJ2-7
CSGAPDSSYEQYF
TGCAGTGGGGCCCCTGACAGCTCCTACGAGCAGTACTTC
>NA|TRBV5-1|TRBD1|TRBJ1-1
CASSIGQGASTEAFF
TGCGCCAGCAGCATCGGACAGGGGGCGAGCACTGAAGCTTTCTTT
>once|TRBV7-6|NA|TRBJ2-3
CASRGLPGDSYGDTQYF
TGTGCCAGCAGAGGCTTGCCTGGGGACTCCTATGGGGATACGCAGTATTTT
>NA|TRBV3-1|NA|TRBJ2-7
CASSQLGPPRTTPYYEQYF
TGTGCCAGCAGCCAGTTGGGCCCTCCTAGGACTACCCCTTACTACGAGCAGTACTTC